The 3 T cell receptor beta chains in this list originate from one sample, sequenced in a study of OX40 agonist ivuxolimab in advanced cancers. This table comes from immunoSEQ multiplex PCR, and its TCRdb copy is limited to in-frame clones, with some not included. The sample holds roughly 58,000 clones, around four fifths seen once. This specimen was CD4+ or CD8+ T cells sorted from blood, taken in a trial of the OX40 agonist ivuxolimab. Every receptor here comes from an adult with an advanced solid tumor such as melanoma, head and neck, liver or kidney cancer.

This chain links TRBV19 with TRBJ2-7, with 13 bases that match TRBD2. Unmatched junction bases numbered 7, after V lost 3 bases and J lost 5 bases. Germline V gene sequence: CDR1 LNHDA, CDR2 SQIVND (reference sequence). This CDR3 contains 16 residues. CDR3 sequence: CASSIALAGGPHEQYF. In DNA form, the CDR3 reads TGTGCCAGTAGTATCGCACTAGCGGGAGGGCCCCACGAGCAGTACTTC.

The J gene is TRBJ2-1, the V gene TRBV4-2, with 7 nucleotides matching TRBD2. The V gene's germline CDR1 is LGHNA and CDR2 YNFKEQ. The CDR3 length is 17 residues. With 1 base clipped from V and 5 bases from J, the junction kept 11 bases outside the gene matches. Here the CDR3 reads CASSQGPPGLVNNEQFF. Here the CDR3 DNA reads TGTGCCAGCAGCCAAGGACCACCTGGACTAGTAAACAATGAGCAGTTCTTC.

The V call is TRBV7-2, the J call TRBJ2-7; unclear D gene. Trimming removed 0 bases at V and 5 bases at J, with 8 bases between. Germline CDR1 reads SGHTA; CDR2 reads FQGNSA. The CDR3 length is 13 residues. The CDR3 spells CASSLARFDEQYF. The CDR3 DNA reads TGTGCCAGCAGCTTAGCCCGGTTCGACGAGCAGTACTTC.